These 10 T cell receptor beta chains were all obtained from the same sample, sequenced in a study of blood T cell repertoires in COVID-19. Assay: immunoSEQ multiplex PCR; the TCRdb copy retains only in-frame clones and omits some. The sample lists around 170,000 clones, 84% occurring once. The sequenced material came from peripheral blood. The receptors were sampled from a man aged 18 to 35 with active or convalescent COVID-19.

This chain connects TRBV5-1 to TRBJ2-3; 8 positions agree with TRBD1. Looked up from germline, CDR1 is SGHRS and CDR2 is YFSETQ. CDR3 length: 15 amino acids. Unmatched junction bases numbered 6, after V lost 4 bases and J lost 2 bases. This CDR3 reads CASSDSQGVTDTQYF. CDR3 in DNA: TGCGCCAGCAGCGACTCACAGGGGGTCACAGATACGCAGTATTTT.

CDR3 bases: TGTGCCAGCCTCCTTAGCGGGAGGGCCCGCGATGAGCAGTTCTTC. It is translated as CASLLSGRARDEQFF. V and J are TRBV18 and TRBJ2-1; TRBD2 aligns across 11 bases. V shed 8 bases, J shed 8 bases, and the junction held 11 bases outside the gene matches. The germline CDR1 and CDR2 sequences are KGHSH and LQKENI. The CDR3 has 15 residues.

This sequence joins TRBV7-8 and TRBJ1-5; 7 bases map to TRBD1. From germline, CDR1 is SGHVS and CDR2 FQNEAQ. This CDR3 is 17 amino acids long. J gave up 5 bases and V 5 bases, and 15 bases lay outside the gene matches. CDR3 sequence (DNA): TGTGCCAGCAGCCACTCGCGACGAACAGGGGCCCATCAGCCCCAGCATTTT. Translating it yields CASSHSRRTGAHQPQHF.

The chain joins TRBV7-9 to TRBJ1-1; D is unclear. Looked up from germline, CDR1 is SEHNR and CDR2 is FQNEAQ (reference sequence). The V end was cut by 1 base, the J end by 13 bases, with 25 bases between. This CDR3 comprises 16 residues. The CDR3 here is CASSLVIMEEPKVSFF. CDR3 nucleotides: TGTGCCAGCAGCTTAGTTATAATGGAGGAACCTAAAGTAAGTTTCTTT.

This clone was picked up one time. This chain uses TRBV6-1 with TRBJ1-2; weak D call: TRBD1 (5 bases). The CDR3 has 14 residues. CDR1 is MNHNS and CDR2 is SASEGT in the germline V gene. The V and J ends lost 1 base and 4 bases respectively, with 10 bases between them. The CDR3 reads CASSEVTGPYGYTF. The CDR3 coding sequence is TGTGCCAGCAGTGAAGTAACAGGACCCTATGGCTACACCTTC.

The chain uses TRBV4-2 and TRBJ2-6; 11 bases map to TRBD1. V was clipped by 9 bases and J by 0 bases; unmatched bases: 4. Germline V lookup: CDR1 LGHNA, CDR2 YNFKEQ. CDR3 length: 16 residues. The CDR3 spells CASGQGAHSGANVLTF. The CDR3 region has the DNA TGTGCCAGTGGACAGGGGGCACACTCTGGGGCCAACGTCCTGACTTTC.

V is TRBV11-2 and J is TRBJ1-2, with TRBD1 matching 7 bases. The CDR3 has 14 amino acids. CDR1 and CDR2 from the germline V gene are SGHAT and FQNNGV. J lost 6 bases, V lost 5 bases, and 9 bases had no gene match. CDR3 residues: CASSQIQGMDGYTF. The CDR3 coding sequence is TGTGCCAGCAGCCAAATACAGGGGATGGATGGCTACACCTTC.

The chain has TRBV11-3 and TRBJ2-7, with 10 bases matching TRBD2. Germline V CDR1 and CDR2: SGHNT, YENEEA. This CDR3 comprises 16 residues. V lost 5 bases and J lost 0; bases outside the gene matches: 7. This CDR3 reads CASSLVSGRSSYEQYF. For the CDR3, the DNA is TGTGCCAGCAGCCTAGTTAGCGGGAGGAGCTCCTACGAGCAGTACTTC.

This rearrangement joins TRBV5-5 to TRBJ2-1; 8 bases align to TRBD1. The CDR3 spans 15 residues. CDR1 is SGHKS and CDR2 is YYEKEE in the germline V gene (reference sequence). V was clipped by 1 base and J by 3 bases; unmatched bases: 3. This CDR3 reads CASSLSGQGYNEQFF. The CDR3, as DNA: TGTGCCAGCAGCTTGTCAGGACAGGGCTACAATGAGCAGTTCTTC.

The table lists this clone with a count of one. V gene TRBV6-5 combines with J gene TRBJ2-5; TRBD2 matches 13 bases. CDR1 and CDR2 (germline): MNHEY, SVGAGI. V shed 7 bases and J 5 bases; nucleotides not matched to a gene: 4. The CDR3 sequence is 14 residues long. CDR3 nucleotides: TGTGCCAGCAAACTAGCGGGAGGGGTTGAGACCCAGTACTTC. It codes for CASKLAGGVETQYF.